This is a list of T cell receptor beta chains from one sample in a study of beta chain features in type 1 diabetes. The data were produced by immunoSEQ multiplex PCR, yet TCRdb's version contains in-frame clones alone and is incomplete. The table shows roughly 290,000 clones, with 15% occurring only once. Sequences were obtained from naive CD4+ T cells from blood. These receptors all come from a man between 18 and 29 years old with type 1 diabetes. Both conserved end residues are part of each CDR3. The D gene is left open where the match is weak. Expanded clones get a size class; other rows say once, few or many, or leave the size out.

TGTGCCAGCAGTAGGGAACAGGGAGTTTGGAATGAGCAGTTCTTC,CASSREQGVWNEQFF,TRBV6-4,-,TRBJ2-1,-
TGTGCCAGCAGCTTAGCCCTTCCGACTAGGAAACGGAGCACAGATACGCAGTATTTT,CASSLALPTRKRSTDTQYF,TRBV7-2,-,TRBJ2-3,-
TGTGCCTGGAGTGCGGGGGCTGGAAACACCATATATTTT,CAWSAGAGNTIYF,TRBV30,-,TRBJ1-3,-
TGTGCCTCAAACCGAGGAGGGAGTAGTGGCTACACCTTC,CASNRGGSSGYTF,TRBV30,-,TRBJ1-2,few
TGTGCCTGGAGTCGTTCTCCAGATACGCAGTATTTT,CAWSRSPDTQYF,TRBV30,-,TRBJ2-3,-
TGTGCCAGCAGTGGGACGCTGGACAGTTGGACTAGCGGGAACTACGAGCAGTACTTC,CASSGTLDSWTSGNYEQYF,TRBV2,TRBD2,TRBJ2-7,few
TGTGCCAGCAGCTTAGCGCCGGGGACAAAGAACACTGAAGCTTTCTTT,CASSLAPGTKNTEAFF,TRBV7-9,-,TRBJ1-1,few
TGTGCCAGCAGCCAAGACGGGGGGCGGGCCGAGCAGTACTTC,CASSQDGGRAEQYF,TRBV28,-,TRBJ2-7,few
TGTGCCAGCAGTGAGGAGTACTTGAACACTGAAGCTTTCTTT,CASSEEYLNTEAFF,TRBV2,-,TRBJ1-1,-
TGCAGCCTCCGCCAGGGGGGAGGAACTGAAGCTTTCTTT,CSLRQGGGTEAFF,TRBV29-1,TRBD1,TRBJ1-1,few
TGTGCCAGCAGCCCTCTCTGGAGCGGGAGGGCCCGGCTCGAGCAGTACTTC,CASSPLWSGRARLEQYF,TRBV4-2,TRBD2,TRBJ2-7,-
TGTGCCAGCAGGTTTAGCGGGAGCTCCTACGAGCAGTACTTC,CASRFSGSSYEQYF,TRBV2,TRBD2,TRBJ2-7,once
TGTGCCAGCAGCCAAGCGGGTAGGTGGAGCTCCTACAATGAGCAGTTCTTC,CASSQAGRWSSYNEQFF,TRBV14,-,TRBJ2-1,few
TGTGCCAGCAGCCCCCGTCCTTTGAACACTGAAGCTTTCTTT,CASSPRPLNTEAFF,TRBV7-9,-,TRBJ1-1,few
TGTGCCAGCAGCTTAAGGAGCTCTGGGGCCAACGTCCTGACTTTC,CASSLRSSGANVLTF,TRBV11-2,-,TRBJ2-6,few
TGTGCCAGCAGCTTAGACAGATACAATGAGCAGTTCTTC,CASSLDRYNEQFF,TRBV7-7,-,TRBJ2-1,few
TGTGCCTGGAGTGTACAAAGGGGGGGCGCGCGGCAGTACTTC,CAWSVQRGGARQYF,TRBV30,-,TRBJ2-7,few
TGTGCCAGCAGCCTCCAAAGGGGGCGGCGGGAGCAGTACTTC,CASSLQRGRREQYF,TRBV11-2,TRBD1,TRBJ2-7,few
TGTGCCAGCAGTTTATTCGGCGGGGTGTCAGATACGCAGTATTTT,CASSLFGGVSDTQYF,TRBV27,-,TRBJ2-3,few
TGTGCCAGCAGCCCCACGGGGGGCGGAGAGACCCAGTACTTC,CASSPTGGGETQYF,TRBV5-6,-,TRBJ2-5,-
TGTGCCATCAGCGCGGATCCCTATAGCAACGAGCAGTACTTC,CAISADPYSNEQYF,TRBV10-3,-,TRBJ2-7,-
TGTGCCAGCAGCCTCGCCGGGACAGGGGTCTACGAGCAGTACTTC,CASSLAGTGVYEQYF,TRBV11-2,TRBD1,TRBJ2-7,-
TGTGCCAGCAGCGGGGAGGGTGTTGAGTCCATGGAGACCCAGTACTTC,CASSGEGVESMETQYF,TRBV5-6,TRBD2,TRBJ2-5,-
TGCGCCACCATGTCTGGGACAGCTCGGCTGTTTTTT,CATMSGTARLFF,TRBV10-2,TRBD1,TRBJ2-2,-
TGTGCCAGCAGCACGGGACGGGGGACTAGCGGGAGGTTATACATTCAGTACTTC,CASSTGRGTSGRLYIQYF,TRBV7-9,TRBD2,TRBJ2-4,few